These T cell receptor beta chains were read from a single sample in a study of blood T cell repertoires in COVID-19. The repertoire was sequenced with immunoSEQ multiplex PCR; TCRdb's copy has only in-frame clones and lacks some. The table shows roughly 21,000 clones, with 83% occurring only once. What was sequenced was peripheral blood. These receptors were taken from a human donor in a cohort sampled during active COVID-19. The CDR3 runs from the conserved cysteine through the conserved F or W. D genes are given only for firm matches. The size entry is marked missing in some rows and otherwise reads once, few, many or a size class.

v_call	j_call	d_call	clone_size	cdr3_aa	cdr3_nt
TRBV12-3/TRBV12-4	TRBJ1-2	-	-	CASSWSYGYTF	TGTGCCAGCAGCTGGAGCTATGGCTACACCTTC
TRBV5-1	TRBJ2-2	-	-	CASSLYQANTGELFF	TGCGCCAGCAGCTTGTACCAGGCGAACACCGGGGAGCTGTTTTTT
TRBV15	TRBJ2-7	-	-	CATSPSQGSSYEQYF	TGTGCCACCAGCCCTAGCCAGGGGAGCTCCTACGAGCAGTACTTC
TRBV30	TRBJ2-3	TRBD1	-	CAWSGGTGTDTQYF	TGTGCCTGGAGTGGCGGGACAGGGACAGATACGCAGTATTTT
TRBV5-4	TRBJ1-6	TRBD1	-	CASSLGGTGLSPLHF	TGTGCCAGCAGCTTGGGTGGGACAGGGCTTTCACCCCTCCACTTT
TRBV2	TRBJ2-1	TRBD2	-	CASTGLAGGHRSYNEQFF	TGTGCCAGCACCGGACTAGCGGGGGGCCACCGCTCCTACAATGAGCAGTTCTTC
TRBV5-6	TRBJ2-2	TRBD1	-	CASSLDPGGTGELFF	TGTGCCAGCAGCTTGGATCCAGGGGGCACCGGGGAGCTGTTTTTT
TRBV5-1	TRBJ1-2	TRBD1	-	CASSYGTGRFDGYTF	TGCGCCAGCAGCTACGGGACAGGGAGATTCGATGGCTACACCTTC
TRBV7-9	TRBJ2-7	-	-	CASSIQGPSEQYF	TGTGCCAGCAGCATACAGGGTCCCAGCGAGCAGTACTTC
TRBV3-1/TRBV3-2	TRBJ1-1	-	-	CASSQDLTGGNTEAFF	TGTGCCAGCAGCCAAGACCTGACGGGAGGGAACACTGAAGCTTTCTTT
TRBV18	TRBJ1-6	-	-	CASSLNRAYNSPLHF	TGTGCCAGCTCACTAAACAGGGCATATAATTCACCCCTCCACTTT
TRBV6-5	TRBJ2-1	TRBD2	once	CASSTGLRGGVFF	TGTGCCAGCAGCACCGGGCTTCGGGGGGGCGTGTTCTTC
TRBV5-1	TRBJ1-1	TRBD1	few	CASSGTVSNTEAFF	TGCGCCAGCAGCGGGACAGTTTCGAACACTGAAGCTTTCTTT
TRBV5-1	TRBJ1-5	-	once	CASSLDAINQPQHF	TGCGCCAGCAGCTTGGACGCTATCAATCAGCCCCAGCATTTT
TRBV11-3	TRBJ1-4	TRBD1	-	CASSLNRQGRSFGEKLFF	TGTGCCAGCAGCTTAAACCGACAGGGGCGAAGCTTCGGCGAAAAACTGTTTTTT
TRBV6-5	TRBJ1-1	TRBD1	-	CASRGTGVTEAFF	TGTGCCAGCAGGGGGACAGGGGTAACTGAAGCTTTCTTT
TRBV28	TRBJ1-1	TRBD1	-	CASSGAGQGNTEAFF	TGTGCCAGCAGTGGGGCGGGACAGGGGAACACTGAAGCTTTCTTT
TRBV7-2	TRBJ1-1	-	-	CASSLSGMNTEAFF	TGTGCCAGCAGCTTAAGCGGCATGAACACTGAAGCTTTCTTT
TRBV18	TRBJ1-1	TRBD1	-	CASSPQGVKNTEAFF	TGTGCCAGCTCGCCGCAGGGGGTGAAGAACACTGAAGCTTTCTTT
TRBV7-2	TRBJ1-5	-	-	CASSLSGPNQPQHF	TGTGCCAGCAGCTTATCAGGCCCCAATCAGCCCCAGCATTTT